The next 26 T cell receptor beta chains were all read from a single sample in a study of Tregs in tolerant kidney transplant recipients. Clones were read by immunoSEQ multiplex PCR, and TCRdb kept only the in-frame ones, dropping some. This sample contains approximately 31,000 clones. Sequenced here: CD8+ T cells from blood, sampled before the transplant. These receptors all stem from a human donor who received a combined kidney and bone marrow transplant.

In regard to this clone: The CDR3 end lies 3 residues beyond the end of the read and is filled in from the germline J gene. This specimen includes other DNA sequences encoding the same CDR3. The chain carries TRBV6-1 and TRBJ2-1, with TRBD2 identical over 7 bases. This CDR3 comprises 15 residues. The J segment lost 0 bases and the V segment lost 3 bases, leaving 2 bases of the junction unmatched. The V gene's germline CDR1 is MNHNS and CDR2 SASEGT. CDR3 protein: CASSEASGSYNEQFF. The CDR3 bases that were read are TGTGCCAGCAGTGAGGCTAGCGGCTCCTACAATGAG.

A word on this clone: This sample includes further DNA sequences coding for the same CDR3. CDR3 DNA, as far as it was read: TGTGCCAGCAGCTTAGGTACGGGGAGCTACGAG. It specifies CASSLGTGSYE. The CDR3 in full is CASSLGTGSYEQYF. This chain uses TRBV7-6 with TRBJ2-7; tentative D call: TRBD2 (5 bases). With the read ending 3 residues before the CDR3 end, the germline J gene is used to fill in that end. The CDR3 spans 14 residues. Germline V lookup: CDR1 SGHVS, CDR2 FNYEAQ. Trimming pared 1 base from V and 3 bases from J, leaving 10 bases between.

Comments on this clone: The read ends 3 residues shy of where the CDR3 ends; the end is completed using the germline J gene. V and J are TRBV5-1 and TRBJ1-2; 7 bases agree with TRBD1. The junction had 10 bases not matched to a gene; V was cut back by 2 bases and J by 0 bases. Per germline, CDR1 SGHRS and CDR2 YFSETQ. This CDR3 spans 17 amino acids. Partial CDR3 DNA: TGCGCCAGCAGCTTCGACAGGGCGACCTTAACTAACTATGGC. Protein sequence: CASSFDRATLTNYG. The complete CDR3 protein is CASSFDRATLTNYGYTF.

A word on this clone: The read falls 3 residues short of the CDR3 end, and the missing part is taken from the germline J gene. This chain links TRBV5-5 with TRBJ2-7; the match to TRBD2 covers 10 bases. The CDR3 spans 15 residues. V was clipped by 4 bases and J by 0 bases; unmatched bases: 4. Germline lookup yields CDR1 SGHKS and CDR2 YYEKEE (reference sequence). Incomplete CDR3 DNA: TGTGCCAGCAGCCGGACTAGCGGACCCTCCTACGAG. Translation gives CASSRTSGPSYE. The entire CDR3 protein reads CASSRTSGPSYEQYF.

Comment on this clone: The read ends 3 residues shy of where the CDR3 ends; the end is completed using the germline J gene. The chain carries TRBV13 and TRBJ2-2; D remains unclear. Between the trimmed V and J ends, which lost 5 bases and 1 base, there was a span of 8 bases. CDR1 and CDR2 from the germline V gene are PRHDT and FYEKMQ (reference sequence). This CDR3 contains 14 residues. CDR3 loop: CASSPHVNTGELFF. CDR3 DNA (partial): TGTGCCAGCAGCCCCCATGTGAACACCGGGGAG.

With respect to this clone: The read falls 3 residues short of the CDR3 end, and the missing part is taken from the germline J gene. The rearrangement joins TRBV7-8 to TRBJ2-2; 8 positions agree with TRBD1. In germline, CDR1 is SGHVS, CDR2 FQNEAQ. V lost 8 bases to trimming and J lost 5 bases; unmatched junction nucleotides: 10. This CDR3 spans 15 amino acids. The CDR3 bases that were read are TGTGCCAGCGGCCCCCAGGGGGCAGGGACCGGGGAG. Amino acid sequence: CASGPQGAGTGE. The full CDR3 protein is CASGPQGAGTGELFF.

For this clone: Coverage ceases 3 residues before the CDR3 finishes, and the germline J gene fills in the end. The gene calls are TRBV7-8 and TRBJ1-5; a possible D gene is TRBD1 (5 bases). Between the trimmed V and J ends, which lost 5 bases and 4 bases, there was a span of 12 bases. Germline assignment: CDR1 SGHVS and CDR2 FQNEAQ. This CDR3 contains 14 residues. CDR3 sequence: CASSTAGGNQPQHF. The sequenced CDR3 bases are TGTGCCAGCAGCACGGCGGGGGGAAATCAGCCC.

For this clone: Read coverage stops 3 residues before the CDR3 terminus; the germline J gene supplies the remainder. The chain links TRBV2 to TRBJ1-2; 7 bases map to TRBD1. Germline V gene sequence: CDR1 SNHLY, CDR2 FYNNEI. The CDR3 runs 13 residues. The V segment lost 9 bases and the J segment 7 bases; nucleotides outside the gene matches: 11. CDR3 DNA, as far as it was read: TGTGCCAGTTTAGACAGGGTTCCTTCTGGC. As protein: CASLDRVPSG. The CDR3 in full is CASLDRVPSGYTF.

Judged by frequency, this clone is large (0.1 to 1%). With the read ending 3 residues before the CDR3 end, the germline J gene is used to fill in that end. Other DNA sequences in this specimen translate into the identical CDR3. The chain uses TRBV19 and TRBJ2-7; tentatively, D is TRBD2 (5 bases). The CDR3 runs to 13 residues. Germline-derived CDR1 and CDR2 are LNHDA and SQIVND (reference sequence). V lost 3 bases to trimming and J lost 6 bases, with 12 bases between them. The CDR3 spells CASSIPLGGEQYF. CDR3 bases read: TGTGCCAGTAGTATCCCCCTAGGAGGCGAG.

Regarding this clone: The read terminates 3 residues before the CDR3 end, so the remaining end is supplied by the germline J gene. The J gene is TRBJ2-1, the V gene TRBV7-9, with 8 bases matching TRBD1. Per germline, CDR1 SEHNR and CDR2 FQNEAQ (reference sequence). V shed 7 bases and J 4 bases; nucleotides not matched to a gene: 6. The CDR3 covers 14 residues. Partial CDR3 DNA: TGTGCCAGCACCCCAGGGGGCGGGTACAATGAG. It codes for CASTPGGGYNE. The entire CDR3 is CASTPGGGYNEQFF.

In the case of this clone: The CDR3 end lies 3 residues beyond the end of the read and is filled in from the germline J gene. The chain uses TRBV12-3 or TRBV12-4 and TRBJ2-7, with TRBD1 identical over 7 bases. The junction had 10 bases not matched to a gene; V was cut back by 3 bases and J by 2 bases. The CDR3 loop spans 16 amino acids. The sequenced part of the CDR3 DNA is TGTGCCAGCAGTTTTACGCCGGGACAGAAACCCTACGAG. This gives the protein CASSFTPGQKPYE. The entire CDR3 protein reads CASSFTPGQKPYEQYF.

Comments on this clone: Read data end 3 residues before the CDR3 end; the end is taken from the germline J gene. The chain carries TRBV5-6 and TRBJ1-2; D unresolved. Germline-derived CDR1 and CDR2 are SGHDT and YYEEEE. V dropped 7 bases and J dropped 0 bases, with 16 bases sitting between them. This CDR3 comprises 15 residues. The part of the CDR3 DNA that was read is TGTGCCAGCTCCGGACTTATAACCGCTAACTATGGC. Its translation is CASSGLITANYG. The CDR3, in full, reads CASSGLITANYGYTF.

The CDR3 bases that were read are TGCGCCAGCAGTGAGTCTCGGAGGGGACAGGAGGGAGGCAGCACAGATACG. Protein: CASSESRRGQEGGSTDT. The full-length CDR3 reads as CASSESRRGQEGGSTDTQYF. The gene calls are TRBV10-1 and TRBJ2-3; 8 bases fit TRBD1. The sequence runs out 3 residues before the end of the CDR3; the remainder is reconstructed from the germline J gene. This CDR3 comprises 20 residues. CDR1 and CDR2 (germline): WNHNN, SYGVQD (reference sequence). The trim removed 0 bases at V and 0 bases at J, leaving 14 bases unmatched.

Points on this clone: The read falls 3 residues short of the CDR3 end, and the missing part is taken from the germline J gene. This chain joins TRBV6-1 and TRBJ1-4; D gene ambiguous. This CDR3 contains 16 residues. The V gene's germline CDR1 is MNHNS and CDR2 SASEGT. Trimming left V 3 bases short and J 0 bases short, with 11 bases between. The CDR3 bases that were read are TGTGCCAGCAGTGAGCGGTTACAAACAACTAATGAAAAA. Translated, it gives CASSERLQTTNEK. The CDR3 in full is CASSERLQTTNEKLFF.

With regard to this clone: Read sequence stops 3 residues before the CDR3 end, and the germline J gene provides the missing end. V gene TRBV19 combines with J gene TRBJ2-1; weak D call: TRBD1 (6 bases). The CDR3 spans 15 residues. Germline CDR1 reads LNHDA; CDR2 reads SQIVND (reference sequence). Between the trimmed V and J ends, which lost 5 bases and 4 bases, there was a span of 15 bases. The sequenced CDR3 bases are TGTGCCAGTAGTTTGGGGACAACCCCTTACAATGAG. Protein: CASSLGTTPYNE. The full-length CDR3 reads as CASSLGTTPYNEQFF.

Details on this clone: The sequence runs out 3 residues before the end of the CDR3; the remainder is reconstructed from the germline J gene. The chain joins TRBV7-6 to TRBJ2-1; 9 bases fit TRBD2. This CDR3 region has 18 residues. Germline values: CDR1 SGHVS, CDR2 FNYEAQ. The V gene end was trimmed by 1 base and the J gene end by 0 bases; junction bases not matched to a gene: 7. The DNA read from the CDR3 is TGTGCCAGCAGCTTAGGGCCCCTAGCGGGAAGCTCCTACAATGAG. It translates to CASSLGPLAGSSYNE. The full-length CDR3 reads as CASSLGPLAGSSYNEQFF.

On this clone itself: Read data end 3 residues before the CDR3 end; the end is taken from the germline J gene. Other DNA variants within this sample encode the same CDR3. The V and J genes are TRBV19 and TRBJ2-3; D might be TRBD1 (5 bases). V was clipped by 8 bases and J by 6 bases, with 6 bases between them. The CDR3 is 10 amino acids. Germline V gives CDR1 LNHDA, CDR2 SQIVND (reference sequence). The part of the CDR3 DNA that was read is TGTGCCAGTCAGGGCGATACG. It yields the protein CASQGDT. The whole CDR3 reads CASQGDTQYF. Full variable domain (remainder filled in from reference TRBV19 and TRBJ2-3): DGGITQSPKYLFRKEGQNVTLSCEQNLNHDAMYWYRQDPGQGLRLIYYSQIVNDFQKGDIAEGYSVSREKKESFPLTVTSAQKNPTAFYLCASQGDTQYFGPGTRLTVL.

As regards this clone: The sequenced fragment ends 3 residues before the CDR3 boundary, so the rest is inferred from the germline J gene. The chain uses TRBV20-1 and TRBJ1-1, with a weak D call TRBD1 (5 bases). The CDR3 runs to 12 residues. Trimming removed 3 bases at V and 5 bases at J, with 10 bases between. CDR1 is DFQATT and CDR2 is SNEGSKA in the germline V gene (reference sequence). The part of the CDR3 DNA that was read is TGCAGTGCTAGTACAGGCGTGACTGAA. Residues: CSASTGVTE. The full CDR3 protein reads CSASTGVTEAFF.

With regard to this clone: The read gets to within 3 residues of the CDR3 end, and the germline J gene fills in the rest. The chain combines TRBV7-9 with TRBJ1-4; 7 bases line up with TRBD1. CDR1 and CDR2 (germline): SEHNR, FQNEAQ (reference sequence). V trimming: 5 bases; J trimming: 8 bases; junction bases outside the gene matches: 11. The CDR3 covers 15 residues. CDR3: CASSLKGGANEKLFF. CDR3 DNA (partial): TGTGCCAGCAGCCTGAAAGGGGGCGCGAACGAAAAA.

The part of the CDR3 DNA that was read is TGTGCCAGCCACCATTCCGGGACAGCCTACGAG. Protein: CASHHSGTAYE. The CDR3 in its entirety is CASHHSGTAYEQYF. This chain connects TRBV7-9 to TRBJ2-7, with 7 bases that match TRBD1. The CDR3 is cut off 3 residues early in the read; its end comes from the germline J gene. This CDR3 contains 14 residues. Germline V gene sequence: CDR1 SEHNR, CDR2 FQNEAQ (reference sequence). V dropped 8 bases and J dropped 2; count of bases not matched to a gene: 9.

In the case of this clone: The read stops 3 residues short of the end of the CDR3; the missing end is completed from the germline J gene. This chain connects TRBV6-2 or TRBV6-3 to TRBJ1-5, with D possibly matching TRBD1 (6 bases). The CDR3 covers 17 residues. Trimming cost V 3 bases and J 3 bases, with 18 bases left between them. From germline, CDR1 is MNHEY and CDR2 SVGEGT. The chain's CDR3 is CASSYYGQPTINQPQHF. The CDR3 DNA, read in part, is TGTGCCAGCAGTTATTATGGACAGCCAACTATCAATCAGCCC.

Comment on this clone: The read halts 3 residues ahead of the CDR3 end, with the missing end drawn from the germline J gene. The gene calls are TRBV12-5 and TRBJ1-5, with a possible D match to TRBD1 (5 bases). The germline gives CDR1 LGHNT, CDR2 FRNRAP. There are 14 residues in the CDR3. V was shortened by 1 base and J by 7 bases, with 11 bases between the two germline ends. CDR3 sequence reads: CASGLEGFWQPQHF. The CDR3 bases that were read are TGTGCTAGTGGTTTGGAGGGGTTCTGGCAGCCC.

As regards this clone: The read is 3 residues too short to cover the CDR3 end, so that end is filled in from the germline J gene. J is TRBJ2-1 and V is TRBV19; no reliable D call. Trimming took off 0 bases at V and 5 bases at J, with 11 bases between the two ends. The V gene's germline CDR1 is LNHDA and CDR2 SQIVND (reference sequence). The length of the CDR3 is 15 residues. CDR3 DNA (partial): TGTGCCAGTAGTATAGATGTAAACCCTAACAATGAG. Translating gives CASSIDVNPNNE. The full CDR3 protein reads CASSIDVNPNNEQFF.

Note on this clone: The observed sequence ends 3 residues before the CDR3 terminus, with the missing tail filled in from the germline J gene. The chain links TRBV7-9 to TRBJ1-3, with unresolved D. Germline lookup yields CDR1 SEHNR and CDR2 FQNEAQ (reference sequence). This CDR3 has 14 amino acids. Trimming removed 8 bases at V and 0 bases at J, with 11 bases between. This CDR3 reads CASVQVVSGNTIYF. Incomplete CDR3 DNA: TGTGCCAGCGTCCAGGTCGTCTCTGGAAACACC. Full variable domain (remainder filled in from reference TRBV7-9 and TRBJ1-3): DTGVSQNPRHKITKRGQNVTFRCDPISEHNRLYWYRQTLGQGPEFLTYFQNEAQLEKSRLLSDRFSAERPKGSFSTLEIQRTEQGDSAMYLCASVQVVSGNTIYFGEGSWLTVV.

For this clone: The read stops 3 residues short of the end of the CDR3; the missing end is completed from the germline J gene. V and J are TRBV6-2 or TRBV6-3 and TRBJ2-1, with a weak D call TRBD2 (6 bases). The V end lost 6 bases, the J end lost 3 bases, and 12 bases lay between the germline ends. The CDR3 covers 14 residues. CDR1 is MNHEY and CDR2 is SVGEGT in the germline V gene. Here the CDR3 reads CASRRLVLYNEQFF. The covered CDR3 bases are TGTGCCAGCAGGCGACTAGTGCTCTACAATGAG.

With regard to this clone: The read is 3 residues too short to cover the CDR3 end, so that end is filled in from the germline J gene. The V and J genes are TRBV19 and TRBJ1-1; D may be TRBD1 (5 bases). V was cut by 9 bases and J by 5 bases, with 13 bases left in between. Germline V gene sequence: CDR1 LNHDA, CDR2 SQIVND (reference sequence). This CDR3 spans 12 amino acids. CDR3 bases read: TGTGCCAGCAAGTACGGGGGAACTGAA. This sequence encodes CASKYGGTE. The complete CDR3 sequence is CASKYGGTEAFF.